This TCR beta chain comes out of a study of blood T cell repertoires in COVID-19 (dated by TCRdb to 2018 to 2020). Study-level background: Collaborator samples came from the United States, Italy and Spain and covered acute and convalescent phases of COVID-19. The material from the prospective study consisted of cDNA or gDNA derived from T cells, B-cell-depleted T cells, or PBMCs. Deeply sampled blood TCRbeta repertoires from subjects exposed to, actively infected with, or recovered from COVID-19 were included in the dataset. The repertoires were released in a freely available public database meant as a resource for research on the immune response to SARS-CoV-2. The samples were drawn from the first 160 participants of the ongoing ImmuneRACE study and from under 1,500 subjects provided by 6 global collaborators. Sample metadata almost always included a de-identified subject ID, COVID-19 status, age in years and sex. Where HLA class I and class II types were available, the types were taken from metadata supplied by the sample provider, not from assay-based typing. Overall results and qualifications from the work: The quantity of clinical and demographic metadata differed by source and by participant and was supplied without curation.

TCRbeta CDR3 regions were amplified from genomic DNA using the immunoSEQ Assay, a bias-controlled multiplex PCR. Per the source publication's procedure: Within the assay, amplification of reference gene primers was used to estimate how many nucleated cells each sample contained. To quantify the absolute abundance of each unique TCRbeta CDR3 rearrangement, sequence reads were collapsed and filtered. Productive Simpson clonality was computed per sample as the square root of Simpson's diversity index over productive rearrangements. Drawn from immuneACCESS, this table holds only the in-frame rearrangements with V and J called that TCRdb kept. Clones are partly lost; checked studies trace under half to an unresolved V gene and leave the rest unexplained. The DNA was the basis for D and trimming; V, J and clone size are from that table. The table for this sample lists some 130,000 clones; approximately 90% of them were counted only once. The top ten clonotypes cover around 10% of the sample.

Counted from cysteine to phenylalanine, this CDR3 has 13 amino acids. Left in the record is the CDR3 DNA by itself, 39 bases read in frame from the first base. Based on the germline V gene, the CDR1 and CDR2 sequences are SQVTM and ANQGSEA. V lost 6 bases and J lost 3 bases, and the count of bases not matched to a germline gene is 8. Concerning this clone: Its antigen is currently not known. No base-level quality is on record; no much larger clone is a single base apart.

Whole blood was collected in K2EDTA tubes by collaborating institutions according to the institutions' own protocols. For TCRbeta analysis, collaborators shipped samples in one of three forms: frozen whole blood, isolated PBMCs, or DNA extracted from either of those sample types. Sequenced input: peripheral blood. The receptor chain draws on TRBV29-1 and TRBJ2-7, and 7 bases in between align with TRBD2. The clonotype comes from a man aged 50 to 59 with acute or convalescent COVID-19. The CDR3: CSVLGGSIYEQYF. The nucleotides are TGCAGCGTCCTGGGAGGGAGTATCTACGAGCAGTACTTC.